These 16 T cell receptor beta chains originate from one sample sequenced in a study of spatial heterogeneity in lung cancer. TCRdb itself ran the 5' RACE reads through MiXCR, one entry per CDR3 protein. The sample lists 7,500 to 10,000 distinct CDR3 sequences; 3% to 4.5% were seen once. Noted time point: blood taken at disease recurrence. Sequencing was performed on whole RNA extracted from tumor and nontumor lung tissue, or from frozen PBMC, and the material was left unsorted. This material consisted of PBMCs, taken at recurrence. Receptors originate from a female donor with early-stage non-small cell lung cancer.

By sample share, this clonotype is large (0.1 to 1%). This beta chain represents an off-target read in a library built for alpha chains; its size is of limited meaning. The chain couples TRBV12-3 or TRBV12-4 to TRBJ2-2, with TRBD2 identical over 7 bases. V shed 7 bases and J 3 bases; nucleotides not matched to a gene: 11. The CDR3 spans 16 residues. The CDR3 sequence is CASTNPGTTYTGELFF. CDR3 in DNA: TGTGCCAGCACCAATCCCGGGACTACATACACCGGGGAGCTGTTTTTT.

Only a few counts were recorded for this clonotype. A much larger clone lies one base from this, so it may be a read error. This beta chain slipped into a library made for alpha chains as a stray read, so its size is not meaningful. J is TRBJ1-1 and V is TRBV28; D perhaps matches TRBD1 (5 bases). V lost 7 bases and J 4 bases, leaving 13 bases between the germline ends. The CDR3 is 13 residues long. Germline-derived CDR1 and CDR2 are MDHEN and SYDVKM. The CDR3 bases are TGTGCCAGCAACATCCTTGGGGGCACTGAAGCTTTCTTT. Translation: CASNILGGTEAFF.

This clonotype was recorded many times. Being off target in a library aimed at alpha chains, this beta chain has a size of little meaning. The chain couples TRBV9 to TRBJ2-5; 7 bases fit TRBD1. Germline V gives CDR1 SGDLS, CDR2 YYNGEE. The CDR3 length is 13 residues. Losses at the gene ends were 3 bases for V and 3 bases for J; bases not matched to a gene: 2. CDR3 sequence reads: CASSGGQEETQYF. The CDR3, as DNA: TGTGCCAGCAGCGGAGGACAGGAAGAGACCCAGTACTTC.

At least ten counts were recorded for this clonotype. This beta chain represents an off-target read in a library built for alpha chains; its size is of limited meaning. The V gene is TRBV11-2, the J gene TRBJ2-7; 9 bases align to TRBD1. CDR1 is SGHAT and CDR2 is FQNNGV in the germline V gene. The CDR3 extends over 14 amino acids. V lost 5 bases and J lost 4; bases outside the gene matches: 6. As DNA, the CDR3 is TGTGCCAGCAGCATCGCCGGGACAGGGTACGAGCAGTACTTC. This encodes CASSIAGTGYEQYF.

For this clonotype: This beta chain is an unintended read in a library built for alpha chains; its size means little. CDR3 nucleotide sequence: TGCAGTGCCAGGGGATGGGGGGATACGCAGTATTTT. Translated, it gives CSARGWGDTQYF. The chain is built from TRBV20-1 and TRBJ2-3; D might be TRBD1 (6 bases). V lost 6 bases and J 6 bases, leaving 13 bases between the germline ends. This CDR3 is 12 amino acids long. Germline V gives CDR1 DFQATT, CDR2 SNEGSKA (reference sequence).

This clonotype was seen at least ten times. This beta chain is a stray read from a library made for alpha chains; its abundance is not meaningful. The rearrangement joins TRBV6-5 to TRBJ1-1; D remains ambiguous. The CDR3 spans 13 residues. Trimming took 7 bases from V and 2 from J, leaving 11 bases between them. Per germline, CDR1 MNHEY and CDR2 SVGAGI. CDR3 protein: CASKLRGNTEAFF. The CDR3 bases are TGTGCCAGCAAGTTACGGGGAAACACTGAAGCTTTCTTT.

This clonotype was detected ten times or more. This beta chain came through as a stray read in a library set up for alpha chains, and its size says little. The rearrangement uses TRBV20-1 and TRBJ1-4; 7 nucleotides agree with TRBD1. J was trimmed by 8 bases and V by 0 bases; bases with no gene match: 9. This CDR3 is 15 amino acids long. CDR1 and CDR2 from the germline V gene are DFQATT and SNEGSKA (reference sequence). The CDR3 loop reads CSARDTQQGTEKLFF. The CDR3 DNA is TGCAGTGCTAGAGATACCCAACAGGGGACCGAAAAACTGTTTTTT.

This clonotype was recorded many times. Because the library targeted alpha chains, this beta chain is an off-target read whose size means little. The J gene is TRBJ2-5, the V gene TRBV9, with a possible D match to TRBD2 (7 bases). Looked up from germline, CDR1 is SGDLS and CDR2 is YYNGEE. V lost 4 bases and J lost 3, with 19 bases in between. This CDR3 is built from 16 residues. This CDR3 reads CASSPSPGGAEETQYF. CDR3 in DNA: TGTGCCAGCAGCCCCTCGCCGGGGGGCGCCGAAGAGACCCAGTACTTC.

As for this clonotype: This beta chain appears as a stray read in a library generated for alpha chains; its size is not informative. DNA of the CDR3: TGCGCCAGCAGCTTGGGGCCCGGCTGGGTTGAAGCTTTCTTT. It translates to CASSLGPGWVEAFF. V and J are TRBV5-1 and TRBJ1-1, with D unclear. Trimming left V 0 bases short and J 7 bases short, with 13 bases between. The CDR3 runs to 14 residues. Germline V gene data show CDR1 as SGHRS and CDR2 as YFSETQ.

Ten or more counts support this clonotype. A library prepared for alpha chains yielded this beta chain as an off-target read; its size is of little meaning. In DNA form, the CDR3 reads TGTGCCACCCGGGGGGGACAGGTCGTCTATAATTCACCCCTCCACTTT. Translation gives CATRGGQVVYNSPLHF. The gene calls are TRBV28 and TRBJ1-6; 8 positions match TRBD1. Trimming cost V 10 bases and J 3 bases; bases outside gene matches: 11. Germline assignment: CDR1 MDHEN and CDR2 SYDVKM. The CDR3 has 16 amino acids.

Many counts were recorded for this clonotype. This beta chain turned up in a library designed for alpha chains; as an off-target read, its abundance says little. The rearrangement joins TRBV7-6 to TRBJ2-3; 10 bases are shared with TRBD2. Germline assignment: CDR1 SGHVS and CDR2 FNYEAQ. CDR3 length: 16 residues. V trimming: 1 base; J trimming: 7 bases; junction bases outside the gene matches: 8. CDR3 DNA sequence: TGTGCCAGCAGCTTAGAAGCAAGCGGGGGGGGAAATACGCAGTATTTT. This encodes CASSLEASGGGNTQYF.

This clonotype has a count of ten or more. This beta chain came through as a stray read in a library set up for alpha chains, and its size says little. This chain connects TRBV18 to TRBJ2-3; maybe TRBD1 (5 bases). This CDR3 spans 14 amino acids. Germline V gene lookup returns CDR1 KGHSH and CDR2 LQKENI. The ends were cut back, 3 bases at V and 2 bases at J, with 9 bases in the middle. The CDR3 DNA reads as TGTGCCAGCTCACCTCGACAGAACACAGATACGCAGTATTTT. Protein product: CASSPRQNTDTQYF.

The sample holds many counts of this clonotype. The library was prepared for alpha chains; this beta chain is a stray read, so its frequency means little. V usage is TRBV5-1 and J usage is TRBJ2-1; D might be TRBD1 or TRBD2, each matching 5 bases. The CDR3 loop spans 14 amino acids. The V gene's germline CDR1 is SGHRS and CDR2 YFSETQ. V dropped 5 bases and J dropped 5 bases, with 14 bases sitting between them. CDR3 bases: TGCGCCAGCAGGTCCGGGACCTACGACAATGAGCAGTTCTTC. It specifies CASRSGTYDNEQFF.

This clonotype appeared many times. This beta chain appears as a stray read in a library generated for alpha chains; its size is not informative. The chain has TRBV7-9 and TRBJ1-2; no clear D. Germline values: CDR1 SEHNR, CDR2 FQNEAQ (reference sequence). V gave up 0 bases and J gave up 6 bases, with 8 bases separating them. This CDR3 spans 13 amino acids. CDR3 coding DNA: TGTGCCAGCAGCTTAGCGGTGGTAAATGGCTACACCTTC. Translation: CASSLAVVNGYTF.

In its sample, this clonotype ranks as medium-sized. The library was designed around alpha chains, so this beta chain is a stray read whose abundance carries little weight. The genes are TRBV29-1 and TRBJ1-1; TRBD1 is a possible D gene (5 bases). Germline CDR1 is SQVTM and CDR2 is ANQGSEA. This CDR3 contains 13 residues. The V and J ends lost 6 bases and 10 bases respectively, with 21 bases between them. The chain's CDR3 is CSVLSGTAKGAFF. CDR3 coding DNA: TGCAGCGTCCTCTCGGGGACTGCGAAAGGAGCTTTCTTT.

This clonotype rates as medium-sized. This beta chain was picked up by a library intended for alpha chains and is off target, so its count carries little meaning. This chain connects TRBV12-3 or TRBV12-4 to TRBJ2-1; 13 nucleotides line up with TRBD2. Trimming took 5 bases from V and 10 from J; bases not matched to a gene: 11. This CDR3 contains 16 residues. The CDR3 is CASSPTGTSGVGEQFF. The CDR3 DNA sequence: TGTGCCAGCAGTCCTACCGGGACTAGCGGGGTAGGGGAGCAGTTCTTC.